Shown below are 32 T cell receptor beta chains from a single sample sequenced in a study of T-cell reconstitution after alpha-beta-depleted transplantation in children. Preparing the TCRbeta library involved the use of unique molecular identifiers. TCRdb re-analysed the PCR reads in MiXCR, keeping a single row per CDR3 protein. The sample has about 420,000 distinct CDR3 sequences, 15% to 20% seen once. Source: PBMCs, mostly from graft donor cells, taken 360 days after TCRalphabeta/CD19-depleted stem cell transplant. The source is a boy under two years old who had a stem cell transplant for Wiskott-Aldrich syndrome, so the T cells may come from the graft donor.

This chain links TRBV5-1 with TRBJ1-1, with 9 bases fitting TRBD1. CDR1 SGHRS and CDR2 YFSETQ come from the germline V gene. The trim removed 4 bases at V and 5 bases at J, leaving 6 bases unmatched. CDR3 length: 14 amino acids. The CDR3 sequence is CASSTGQGSTEAFF. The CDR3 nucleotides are TGCGCCAGCAGCACTGGACAGGGGAGTACTGAAGCTTTCTTT.

Here the CDR3 DNA reads TGTGCCAGCAGCGTAGAGGCGCGGAACACCGGGGAGCTGTTTTTT. This translates into CASSVEARNTGELFF. V usage is TRBV9 and J usage is TRBJ2-2; no reliable D call. Germline values: CDR1 SGDLS, CDR2 YYNGEE. This CDR3 has 15 residues. V was clipped by 0 bases and J by 1 base, with 7 bases between them.

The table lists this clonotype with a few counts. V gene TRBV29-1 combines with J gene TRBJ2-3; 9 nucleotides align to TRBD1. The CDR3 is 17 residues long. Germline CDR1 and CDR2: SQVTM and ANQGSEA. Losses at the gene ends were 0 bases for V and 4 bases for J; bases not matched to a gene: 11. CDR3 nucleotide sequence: TGCAGCGTTGAAGAGGGACAGGGAAGGTGGTCAGCAGATACGCAGTATTTT. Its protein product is CSVEEGQGRWSADTQYF.

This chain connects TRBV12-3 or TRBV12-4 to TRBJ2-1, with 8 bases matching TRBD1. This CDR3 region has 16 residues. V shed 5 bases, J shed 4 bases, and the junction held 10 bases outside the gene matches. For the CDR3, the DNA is TGTGCCAGCAGTACTCTCGGGACAGGTACTTACAATGAGCAGTTCTTC. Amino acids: CASSTLGTGTYNEQFF.

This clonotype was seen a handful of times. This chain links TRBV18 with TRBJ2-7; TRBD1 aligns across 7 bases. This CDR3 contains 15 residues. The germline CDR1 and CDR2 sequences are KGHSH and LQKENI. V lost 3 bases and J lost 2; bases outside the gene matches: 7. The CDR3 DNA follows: TGTGCCAGCTCACCGACATGGGACAGCCCCTACGAGCAGTACTTC. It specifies CASSPTWDSPYEQYF. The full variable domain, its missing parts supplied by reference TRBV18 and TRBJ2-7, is NAGVMQNPRHLVRRRGQEARLRCSPMKGHSHVYWYRQLPEEGLKFMVYLQKENIIDESGMPKERFSAEFPKEGPSILRIQQVVRGDSAAYFCASSPTWDSPYEQYFGPGTRLTVT.

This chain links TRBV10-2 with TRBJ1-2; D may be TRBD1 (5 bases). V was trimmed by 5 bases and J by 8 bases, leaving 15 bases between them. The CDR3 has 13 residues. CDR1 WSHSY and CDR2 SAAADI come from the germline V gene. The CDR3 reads CASSLTGQLGYTF. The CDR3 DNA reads TGCGCCAGCAGTCTAACGGGGCAGCTAGGCTACACCTTC.

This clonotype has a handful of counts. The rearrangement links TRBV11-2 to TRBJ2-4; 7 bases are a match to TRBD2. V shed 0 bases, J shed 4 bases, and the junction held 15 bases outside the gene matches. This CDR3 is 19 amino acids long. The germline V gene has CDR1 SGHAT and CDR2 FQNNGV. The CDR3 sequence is CASSLDGGRYEVEKNIQYF. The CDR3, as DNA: TGTGCCAGCAGCTTAGACGGCGGGAGATATGAGGTTGAGAAAAACATTCAGTACTTC.

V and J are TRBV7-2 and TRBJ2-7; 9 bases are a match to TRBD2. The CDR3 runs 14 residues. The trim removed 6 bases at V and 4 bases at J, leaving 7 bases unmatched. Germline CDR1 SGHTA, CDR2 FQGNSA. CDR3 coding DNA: TGTGCCAGCAGTCTAAGGACTAGCGTGTACGAGCAGTACTTC. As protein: CASSLRTSVYEQYF.

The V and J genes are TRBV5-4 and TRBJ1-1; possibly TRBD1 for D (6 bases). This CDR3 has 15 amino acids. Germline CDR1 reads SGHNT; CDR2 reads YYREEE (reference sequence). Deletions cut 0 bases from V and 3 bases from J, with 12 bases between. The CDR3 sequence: CASSLDRDRYTEAFF. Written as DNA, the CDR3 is TGTGCCAGCAGCTTGGACAGGGACCGGTACACTGAAGCTTTCTTT.

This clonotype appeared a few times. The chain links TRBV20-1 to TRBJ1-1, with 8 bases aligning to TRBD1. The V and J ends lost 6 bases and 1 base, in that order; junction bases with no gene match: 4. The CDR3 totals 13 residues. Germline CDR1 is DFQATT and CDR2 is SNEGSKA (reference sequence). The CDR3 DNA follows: TGCAGTGCAGATACAGGGGGGAACACTGAAGCTTTCTTT. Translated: CSADTGGNTEAFF.

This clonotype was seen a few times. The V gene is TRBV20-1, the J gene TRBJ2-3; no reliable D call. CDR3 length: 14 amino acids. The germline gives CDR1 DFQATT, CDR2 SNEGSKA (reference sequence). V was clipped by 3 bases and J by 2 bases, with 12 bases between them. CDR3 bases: TGCAGTGCTAGCGCCCTCCTCGTCACAGATACGCAGTATTTT. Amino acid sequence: CSASALLVTDTQYF.

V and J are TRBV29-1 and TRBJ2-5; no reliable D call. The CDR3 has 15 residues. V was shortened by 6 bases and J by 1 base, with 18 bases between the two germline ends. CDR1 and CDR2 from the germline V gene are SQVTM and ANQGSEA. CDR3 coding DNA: TGCAGCGTGGCCCTGTGGGCCCCGCGCCAAGAGACCCAGTACTTC. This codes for CSVALWAPRQETQYF.

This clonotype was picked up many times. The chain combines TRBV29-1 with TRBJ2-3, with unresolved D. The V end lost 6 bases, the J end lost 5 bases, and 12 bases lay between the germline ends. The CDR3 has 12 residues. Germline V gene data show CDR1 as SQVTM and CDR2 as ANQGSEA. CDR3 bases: TGCAGCGTCTCAACTGCCATAGATACGCAGTATTTT. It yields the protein CSVSTAIDTQYF.

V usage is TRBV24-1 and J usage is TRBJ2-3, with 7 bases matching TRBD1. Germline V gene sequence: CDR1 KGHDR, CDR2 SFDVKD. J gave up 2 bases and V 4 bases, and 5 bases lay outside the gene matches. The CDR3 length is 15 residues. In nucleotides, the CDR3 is TGTGCCACCAGTGACCCGGGACAGCCCACAGATACGCAGTATTTT. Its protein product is CATSDPGQPTDTQYF.

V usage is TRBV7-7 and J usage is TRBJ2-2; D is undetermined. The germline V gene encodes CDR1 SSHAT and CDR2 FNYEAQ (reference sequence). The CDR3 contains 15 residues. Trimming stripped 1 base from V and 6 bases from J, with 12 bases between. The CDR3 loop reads CASSLVSATPGELFF. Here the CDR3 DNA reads TGTGCCAGCAGCTTAGTTTCAGCGACACCCGGGGAGCTGTTTTTT. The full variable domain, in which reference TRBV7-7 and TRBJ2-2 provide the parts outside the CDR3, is GAGVSQSPRYKVTKRGQDVTLRCDPISSHATLYWYQQALGQGPEFLTYFNYEAQPDKSGLPSDRFSAERPEGSISTLTIQRTEQRDSAMYRCASSLVSATPGELFFGEGSRLTVL.

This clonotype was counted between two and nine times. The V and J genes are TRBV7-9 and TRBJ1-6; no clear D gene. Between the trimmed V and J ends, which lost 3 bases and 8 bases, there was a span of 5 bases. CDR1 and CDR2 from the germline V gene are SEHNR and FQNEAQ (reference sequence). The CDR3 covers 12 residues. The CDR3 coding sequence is TGTGCCAGCAGCTTGGGCGATTCACCCCTCCACTTT. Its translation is CASSLGDSPLHF.

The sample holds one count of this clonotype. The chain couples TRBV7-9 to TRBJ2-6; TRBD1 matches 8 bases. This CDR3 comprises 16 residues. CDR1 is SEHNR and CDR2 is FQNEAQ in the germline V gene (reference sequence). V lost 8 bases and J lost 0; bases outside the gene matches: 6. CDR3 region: CASHQGALSGANVLTF. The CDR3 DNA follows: TGTGCCAGCCATCAGGGGGCCCTCTCTGGGGCCAACGTCCTGACTTTC. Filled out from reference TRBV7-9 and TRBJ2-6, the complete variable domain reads DTGVSQNPRHKITKRGQNVTFRCDPISEHNRLYWYRQTLGQGPEFLTYFQNEAQLEKSRLLSDRFSAERPKGSFSTLEIQRTEQGDSAMYLCASHQGALSGANVLTFGAGSRLTVL.

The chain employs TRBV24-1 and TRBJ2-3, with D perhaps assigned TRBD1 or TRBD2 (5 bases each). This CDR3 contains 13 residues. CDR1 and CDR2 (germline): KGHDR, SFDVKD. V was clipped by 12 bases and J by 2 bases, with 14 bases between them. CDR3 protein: CAVRDLDTDTQYF. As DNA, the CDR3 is TGTGCCGTACGGGACCTCGACACAGATACGCAGTATTTT.

The CDR3: CSARTRSYEQYF. In DNA, the CDR3 is TGCAGTGCTAGAACTCGCTCCTACGAGCAGTACTTC. The chain links TRBV20-1 to TRBJ2-7; D is undetermined. The length of the CDR3 is 12 residues. V dropped 2 bases and J dropped 0 bases, with 5 bases sitting between them. Germline assignment: CDR1 DFQATT and CDR2 SNEGSKA (reference sequence).

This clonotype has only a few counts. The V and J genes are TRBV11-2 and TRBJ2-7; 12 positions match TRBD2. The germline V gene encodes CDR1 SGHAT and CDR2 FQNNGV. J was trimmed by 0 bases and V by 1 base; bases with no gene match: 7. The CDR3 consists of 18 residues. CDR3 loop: CASSLVPMTSGSSYEQYF. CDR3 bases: TGTGCCAGCAGCTTAGTCCCTATGACTAGCGGGAGCTCCTACGAGCAGTACTTC.

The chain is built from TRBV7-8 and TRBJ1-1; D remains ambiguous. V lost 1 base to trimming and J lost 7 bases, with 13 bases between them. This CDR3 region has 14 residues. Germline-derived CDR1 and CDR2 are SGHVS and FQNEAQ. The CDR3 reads CASSLESRFHEAFF. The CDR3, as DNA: TGTGCCAGCAGCTTAGAGAGTAGATTTCATGAAGCTTTCTTT.

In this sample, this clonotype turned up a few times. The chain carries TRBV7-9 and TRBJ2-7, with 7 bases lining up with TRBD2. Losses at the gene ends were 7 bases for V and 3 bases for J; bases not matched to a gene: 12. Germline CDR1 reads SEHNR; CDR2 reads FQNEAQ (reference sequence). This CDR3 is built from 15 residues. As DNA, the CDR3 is TGTGCCAGCACCGCTTGGGAGGGGAGGAACTACGAGCAGTACTTC. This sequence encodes CASTAWEGRNYEQYF.

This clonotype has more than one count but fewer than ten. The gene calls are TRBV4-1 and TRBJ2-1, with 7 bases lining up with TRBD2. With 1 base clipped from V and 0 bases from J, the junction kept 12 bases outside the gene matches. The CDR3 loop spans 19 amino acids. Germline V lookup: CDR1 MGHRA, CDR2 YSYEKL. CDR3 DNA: TGCGCCAGCAGCCAAGCAATGAGGGTAGCGGGTATCTCCTACAATGAGCAGTTCTTC. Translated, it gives CASSQAMRVAGISYNEQFF.

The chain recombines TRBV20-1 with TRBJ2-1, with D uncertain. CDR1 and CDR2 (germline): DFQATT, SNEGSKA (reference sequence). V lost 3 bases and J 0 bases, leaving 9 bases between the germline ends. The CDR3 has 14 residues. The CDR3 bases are TGCAGTGCTAGGATCGCGAGCTCCTACAATGAGCAGTTCTTC. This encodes CSARIASSYNEQFF.

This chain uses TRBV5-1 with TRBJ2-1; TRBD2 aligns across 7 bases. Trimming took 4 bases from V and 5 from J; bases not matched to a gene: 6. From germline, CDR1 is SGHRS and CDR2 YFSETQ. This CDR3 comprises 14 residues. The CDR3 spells CASSIIAGNNEQFF. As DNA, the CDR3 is TGCGCCAGCAGCATAATAGCGGGCAACAATGAGCAGTTCTTC. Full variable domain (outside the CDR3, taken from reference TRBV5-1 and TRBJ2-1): KAGVTQTPRYLIKTRGQQVTLSCSPISGHRSVSWYQQTPGQGLQFLFEYFSETQRNKGNFPGRFSGRQFSNSRSEMNVSTLELGDSALYLCASSIIAGNNEQFFGPGTRLTVL.

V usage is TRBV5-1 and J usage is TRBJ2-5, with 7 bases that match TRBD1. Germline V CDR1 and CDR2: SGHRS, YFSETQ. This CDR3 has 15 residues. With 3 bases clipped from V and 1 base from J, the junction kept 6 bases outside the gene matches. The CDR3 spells CASSSAGTVQETQYF. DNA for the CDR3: TGCGCCAGCAGCTCGGCCGGGACAGTCCAAGAGACCCAGTACTTC.

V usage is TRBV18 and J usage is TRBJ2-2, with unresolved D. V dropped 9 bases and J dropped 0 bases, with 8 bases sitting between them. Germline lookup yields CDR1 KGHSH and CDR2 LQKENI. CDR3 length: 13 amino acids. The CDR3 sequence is CASCRANTGELFF. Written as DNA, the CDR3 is TGTGCCAGTTGCAGAGCGAACACCGGGGAGCTGTTTTTT.

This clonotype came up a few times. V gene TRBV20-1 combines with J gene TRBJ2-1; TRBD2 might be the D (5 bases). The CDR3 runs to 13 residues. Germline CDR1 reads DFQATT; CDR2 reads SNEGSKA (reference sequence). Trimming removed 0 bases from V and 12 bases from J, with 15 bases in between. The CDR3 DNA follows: TGCAGTGCTAGAGATCGGGGAGTTGTTGGGCAGTTCTTC. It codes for CSARDRGVVGQFF.

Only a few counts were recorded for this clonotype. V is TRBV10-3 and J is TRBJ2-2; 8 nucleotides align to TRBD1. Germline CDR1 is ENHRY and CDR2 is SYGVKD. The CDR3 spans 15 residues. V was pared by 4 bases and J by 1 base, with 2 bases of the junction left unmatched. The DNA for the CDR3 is TGTGCCATCAGTGGGGGACAGGAGAACACCGGGGAGCTGTTTTTT. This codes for CAISGGQENTGELFF.

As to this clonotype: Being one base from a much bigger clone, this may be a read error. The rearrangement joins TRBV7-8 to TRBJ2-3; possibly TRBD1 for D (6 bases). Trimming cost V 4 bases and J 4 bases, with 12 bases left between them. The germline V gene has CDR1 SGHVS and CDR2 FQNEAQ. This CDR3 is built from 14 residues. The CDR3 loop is CASSSQGSADTQYF. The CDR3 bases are TGTGCCAGCAGCTCACAGGGTAGCGCAGATACGCAGTATTTT.

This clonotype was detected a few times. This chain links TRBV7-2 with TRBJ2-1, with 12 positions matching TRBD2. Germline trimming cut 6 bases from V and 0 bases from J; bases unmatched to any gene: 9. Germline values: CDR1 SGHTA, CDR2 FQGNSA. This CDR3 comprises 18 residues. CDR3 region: CASSLAGGSLGSYNEQFF. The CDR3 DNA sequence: TGTGCCAGCAGTCTAGCGGGAGGGTCCTTGGGCTCCTACAATGAGCAGTTCTTC.

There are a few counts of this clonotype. The chain's CDR3 is CASSQGANYEQYF. The CDR3 region has the DNA TGTGCCAGCAGCCAAGGGGCCAACTACGAGCAGTACTTC. This chain links TRBV3-1 with TRBJ2-7; D gene uncertain. This CDR3 has 13 amino acids. CDR1 is LGHDT, CDR2 YNNKEL, per germline (reference sequence). Deletions cut 1 base from V and 3 bases from J, with 7 bases between.